This T cell receptor (beta chain) was obtained from a study of cytomegalovirus exposure and HLA in healthy donors. Study details: The approximately 700 first-cohort repertoires shared a platform with the 120 or so validation repertoires, as reported in a later analysis.

Trimming took off 8 bases at V and 3 bases at J, with 17 bases between the two ends. Germline V gives CDR1 WNHNN, CDR2 SYGVQD (reference sequence). The CDR3 runs 15 residues. This clone was observed a few times. The method was immunoSEQ multiplex PCR; TCRdb's version includes in-frame clones alone and lacks a portion of them. The sample shows over 110,000 clones, approximately 86% of them seen only once. The chain employs TRBV10-1 and TRBJ1-3, with D tentatively TRBD1 (6 bases). This sequence originates from a man between 18 and 29 years old in good health and CMV-seropositive. The specimen was PBMCs. CDR3 in amino acids: CASCKQGACGNTIYF. The CDR3 DNA reads TGCGCCAGCTGCAAACAGGGAGCTTGTGGAAACACCATATATTTT.